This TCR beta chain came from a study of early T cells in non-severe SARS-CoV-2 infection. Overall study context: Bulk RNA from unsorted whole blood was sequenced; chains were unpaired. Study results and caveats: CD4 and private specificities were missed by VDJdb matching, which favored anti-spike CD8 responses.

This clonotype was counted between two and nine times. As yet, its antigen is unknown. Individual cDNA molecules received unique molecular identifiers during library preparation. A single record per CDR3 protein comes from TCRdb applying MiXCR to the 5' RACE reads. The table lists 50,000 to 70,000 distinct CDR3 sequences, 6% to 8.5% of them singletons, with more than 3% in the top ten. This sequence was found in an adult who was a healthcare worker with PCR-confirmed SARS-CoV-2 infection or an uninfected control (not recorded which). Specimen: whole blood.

The chain's CDR3 is CASSFNRDSEQYF. The CDR3 DNA reads as TGTGCCAGCAGTTTTAACAGGGACAGCGAGCAGTACTTC. This chain joins TRBV28 and TRBJ2-7; 7 bases are a match to TRBD1. The CDR3 runs 13 residues. Trimming removed 3 bases from V and 6 bases from J; junction bases left unmatched: 5. From germline, CDR1 is MDHEN and CDR2 SYDVKM.